This T cell receptor (beta chain) is from a study of T cells expressing NK-cell markers. The CDR3 has 15 residues. Germline V lookup: CDR1 LGHDT, CDR2 YNNKEL (reference sequence). With the 5' RACE reads reprocessed, TCRdb shows one record per CDR3 protein and no DNA. Here the sample table reports 250,000 to 300,000 distinct CDR3 sequences. The source is a young man in good health. Material for sequencing was blood T cells: a sorted CD56 or NKG2C T cell subset, CD4+ or CD8+ T cells, or bulk PBMC T cells (not recorded which). This chain links TRBV3-1 with TRBJ1-2. CDR3 loop: CASSQGRGYDYGYTF. Looking up the rest from reference TRBV3-1 and TRBJ1-2 gives the full variable domain: DTAVSQTPKYLVTQMGNDKSIKCEQNLGHDTMYWYKQDSKKFLKIMFSYNNKELIINETVPNRFSPKSPDKAHLNLHINSLELGDSAVYFCASSQGRGYDYGYTFGSGTRLTVV.